These 10 T cell receptor beta chains were sequenced from one sample in a study of identical twins. TCRdb re-called the 5' RACE reads through MiXCR, storing one row per CDR3 protein. Here the sample spans roughly 1,500,000 distinct CDR3 sequences, around a third being singletons. Sequencing input: cord blood. The receptors come from a newborn girl in good health.

The rearrangement links TRBV10-3 to TRBJ1-6; 8 positions match TRBD1. The CDR3 spans 15 residues. Germline V gene sequence: CDR1 ENHRY, CDR2 SYGVKD. J was trimmed by 10 bases and V by 2 bases; bases with no gene match: 7. The CDR3 is CAISEIDRGGSPLHF. CDR3 nucleotide sequence: TGTGCCATCAGTGAGATCGACAGGGGTGGATCACCCCTCCACTTT.

Remarks on this clonotype: At one end the junction does not follow the germline gene, possibly because of a read error. For the CDR3, the DNA is TGTGCCAGCAGTCTCAGACAGGTGAGCGCAGATGCGCAGTATTTT. Amino acid sequence: CASSLRQVSADAQYF. The rearrangement uses TRBV12-3 or TRBV12-4 and TRBJ2-3; tentatively, D is TRBD1 (6 bases). This CDR3 comprises 15 residues.

This clonotype has only one observation. The rearrangement uses TRBV20-1 and TRBJ1-1; TRBD1 is a possible D gene (6 bases). The CDR3 sequence is 12 residues long. Trimming left V 3 bases short and J 5 bases short, with 10 bases between. CDR1 is DFQATT, CDR2 SNEGSKA, per germline (reference sequence). Written as DNA, the CDR3 is TGCAGTGCTAGGATGGGGGCAACTGAAGCTTTCTTT. Translating it yields CSARMGATEAFF.

The chain has TRBV12-3 or TRBV12-4 and TRBJ2-1; 10 bases line up with TRBD2. The last part of the DNA fits TRBJ2-7 better; the J call may be wrong. The CDR3 is made up of 15 amino acids. CDR3 region: CASSPIAGGGNEQYF. The DNA for the CDR3 is TGTGCCAGCAGTCCCATAGCGGGAGGAGGCAATGAGCAGTACTTC.

V usage is TRBV7-9 and J usage is TRBJ2-1; a possible D gene is TRBD2 (6 bases). The germline gives CDR1 SEHNR, CDR2 FQNEAQ (reference sequence). The CDR3 length is 14 residues. Trimming shortened V by 2 bases and J by 8 bases, and 13 bases separated the two germline ends. The CDR3 is CASSLRETHDEQFF. The CDR3 nucleotides are TGTGCCAGCAGCTTACGGGAGACTCACGATGAGCAGTTCTTC. The whole variable domain, remainder taken from reference TRBV7-9 and TRBJ2-1, is DTGVSQNPRHKITKRGQNVTFRCDPISEHNRLYWYRQTLGQGPEFLTYFQNEAQLEKSRLLSDRFSAERPKGSFSTLEIQRTEQGDSAMYLCASSLRETHDEQFFGPGTRLTVL.

The genes are TRBV12-3 or TRBV12-4 and TRBJ2-3, with TRBD2 matching over 9 bases. V shed 5 bases and J 3 bases; nucleotides not matched to a gene: 12. CDR3 length: 17 amino acids. The CDR3: CASSRGPAGGVTDTQYF. DNA for the CDR3: TGTGCCAGCAGTCGGGGACCAGCGGGAGGAGTGACAGATACGCAGTATTTT.

The gene calls are TRBV15 and TRBJ2-3; 7 bases match TRBD2. Germline assignment: CDR1 LNHNV and CDR2 YYDKDF (reference sequence). The CDR3 extends over 15 amino acids. After removal of 5 bases from V and 1 base from J, the junction contained 6 bases not matched to a gene. In nucleotides, the CDR3 is TGTGCCACCAGCCATCGACTAGCAGGCACAGATACGCAGTATTTT. Translating it yields CATSHRLAGTDTQYF.

This clonotype was counted between two and nine times. This chain links TRBV6-1 with TRBJ1-4; 7 bases match TRBD1. Germline V gene sequence: CDR1 MNHNS, CDR2 SASEGT. The CDR3 contains 13 residues. Trimming removed 8 bases from V and 8 bases from J; junction bases left unmatched: 8. CDR3 DNA: TGTGCCAGCGAGGAGACAGGGTACGAAAAACTGTTTTTT. This codes for CASEETGYEKLFF.

The DNA for the CDR3 is TGCAGTGCTAGGGCAGGCACCTATGGCTACACCTTC. Translating it yields CSARAGTYGYTF. This chain joins TRBV20-1 and TRBJ1-2; D is undetermined. V dropped 3 bases and J dropped 4 bases, with 9 bases sitting between them. Germline assignment: CDR1 DFQATT and CDR2 SNEGSKA (reference sequence). The CDR3 covers 12 residues.

The chain has TRBV20-1 and TRBJ2-5; no firm D call. Germline V lookup: CDR1 DFQATT, CDR2 SNEGSKA (reference sequence). Deletions cut 0 bases from V and 13 bases from J, with 3 bases between. The CDR3 spans 8 residues. In nucleotides, the CDR3 is TGCAGTGCTAGAGACGGGTACTTC. As protein: CSARDGYF.